Following are 27 T cell receptor beta chains from one sample sequenced in a study of T cells after yellow fever vaccination. TCRdb re-called the 5' RACE reads through MiXCR, storing one row per CDR3 protein. The sample contains some 500,000 distinct CDR3 sequences, about 14% of which appear only once. The starting material was PBMCs, obtained on the day of the yellow fever booster vaccination. The receptor set was obtained from a man younger than 40 who received the YFV17D yellow fever vaccine.

This clonotype was detected a few times. This chain connects TRBV20-1 to TRBJ2-3; 7 positions match TRBD1. CDR3 length: 15 amino acids. The ends lost 2 bases at V and 2 bases at J; junction bases unmatched: 7. Germline-derived CDR1 and CDR2 are DFQATT and SNEGSKA (reference sequence). This chain's CDR3 is CSARPRQGYTDTQYF. The CDR3 DNA sequence: TGCAGTGCTAGACCACGACAGGGATACACAGATACGCAGTATTTT.

This clonotype was observed a few times. V and J are TRBV19 and TRBJ2-2; 8 nucleotides match TRBD1. J lost 4 bases, V lost 9 bases, and 10 bases had no gene match. This CDR3 has 15 amino acids. Per the germline V gene, CDR1 is LNHDA and CDR2 is SQIVND (reference sequence). CDR3 residues: CASSWGQETTGELFF. CDR3 bases: TGTGCCAGCTCCTGGGGACAGGAGACCACCGGGGAGCTGTTTTTT.

In its sample, this clonotype was seen a few times. The chain is built from TRBV19 and TRBJ2-1, with D perhaps TRBD1 or TRBD2 (5 bases each). V gave up 6 bases and J gave up 5 bases, with 14 bases separating them. The CDR3 is 14 amino acids. The germline V gene has CDR1 LNHDA and CDR2 SQIVND (reference sequence). The CDR3 coding sequence is TGTGCCAGTAGGGGGACGGGAAGAAACAATGAGCAGTTCTTC. This translates into CASRGTGRNNEQFF.

This clonotype was counted between two and nine times. The genes are TRBV12-3 or TRBV12-4 and TRBJ2-1, with 7 bases identical to TRBD2. The ends lost 3 bases at V and 9 bases at J; junction bases unmatched: 11. This CDR3 is 15 amino acids long. CDR3 DNA sequence: TGTGCCAGCAGTTTGGCGGGAGTGCATTCTCGTGAGCAGTTCTTC. Its protein product is CASSLAGVHSREQFF.

This clonotype was seen a handful of times. The chain combines TRBV5-1 with TRBJ2-3; 11 nucleotides agree with TRBD2. The CDR3 length is 15 residues. From germline, CDR1 is SGHRS and CDR2 YFSETQ. With V trimmed by 2 bases and J by 4 bases, 3 bases remained unmatched. CDR3 region: CASSFSGRGADTQYF. CDR3 coding DNA: TGCGCCAGCAGCTTTAGCGGGAGGGGAGCAGATACGCAGTATTTT.

This clonotype was detected only a few times. This sequence joins TRBV3-1 and TRBJ2-7; D assignment may be TRBD1 or TRBD2 (5 bases each). CDR1 is LGHDT, CDR2 YNNKEL, per germline (reference sequence). The CDR3 contains 15 residues. Trimming took off 4 bases at V and 0 bases at J, with 13 bases between the two ends. The CDR3 loop is CASSPGIGTSYEQYF. DNA for the CDR3: TGTGCCAGCAGCCCCGGTATAGGGACCTCCTACGAGCAGTACTTC.

This clonotype appeared a few times. The genes are TRBV6-1 and TRBJ1-1; TRBD1 matches at 7 bases. This CDR3 is built from 14 residues. J gave up 1 base and V 7 bases, and 6 bases lay outside the gene matches. Germline lookup yields CDR1 MNHNS and CDR2 SASEGT. The chain's CDR3 is CASIDTGENTEAFF. CDR3 in DNA: TGTGCCAGCATCGACACAGGGGAGAACACTGAAGCTTTCTTT.

This clonotype appeared a few times. The rearrangement uses TRBV7-9 and TRBJ2-5, with D maybe TRBD2 (7 bases). Germline assignment: CDR1 SEHNR and CDR2 FQNEAQ (reference sequence). Deletions cut 5 bases from V and 2 bases from J, with 12 bases between. The CDR3 is 14 amino acids. The CDR3 here is CASSPAGAQETQYF. The DNA of the CDR3 is TGTGCCAGCAGCCCCGCGGGGGCTCAAGAGACCCAGTACTTC.

This clonotype occurred a few times. J is TRBJ2-7 and V is TRBV18, with D possibly being TRBD1 or TRBD2 (5 bases each). Trimming shortened V by 2 bases and J by 3 bases, and 14 bases separated the two germline ends. Germline-derived CDR1 and CDR2 are KGHSH and LQKENI. The CDR3 totals 15 residues. The CDR3 loop reads CASSPMRGRSYEQYF. The CDR3 DNA reads as TGTGCCAGCTCACCAATGAGGGGTCGAAGCTACGAGCAGTACTTC. Full variable domain (rest looked up from reference TRBV18 and TRBJ2-7): NAGVMQNPRHLVRRRGQEARLRCSPMKGHSHVYWYRQLPEEGLKFMVYLQKENIIDESGMPKERFSAEFPKEGPSILRIQQVVRGDSAAYFCASSPMRGRSYEQYFGPGTRLTVT.

This clonotype was observed a handful of times. The V and J genes are TRBV7-2 and TRBJ2-3, with TRBD2 as a possible D gene (5 bases). Germline V gene data show CDR1 as SGHTA and CDR2 as FQGNSA. V was clipped by 5 bases and J by 2 bases, with 14 bases between them. There are 15 residues in the CDR3. The CDR3 region is CASSPRDLYTDTQYF. The CDR3 DNA follows: TGTGCCAGCAGCCCTCGGGATCTTTACACAGATACGCAGTATTTT. The variable domain in full, completed from reference TRBV7-2 and TRBJ2-3, reads GAGVSQSPSNKVTEKGKDVELRCDPISGHTALYWYRQSLGQGLEFLIYFQGNSAPDKSGLPSDRFSAERTGGSVSTLTIQRTQQEDSAVYLCASSPRDLYTDTQYFGPGTRLTVL.

This clonotype showed up just a few times. J is TRBJ1-2 and V is TRBV7-8; unclear D gene. Germline lookup yields CDR1 SGHVS and CDR2 FQNEAQ. The CDR3 length is 14 residues. Trimming removed 0 bases at V and 4 bases at J, with 9 bases between. The CDR3 spells CASSLAPQFYGYTF. CDR3 nucleotide sequence: TGTGCCAGCAGCTTAGCGCCACAATTCTATGGCTACACCTTC.

The V gene is TRBV6-1, the J gene TRBJ1-4, with D perhaps matching TRBD1 (6 bases). The V gene's germline CDR1 is MNHNS and CDR2 SASEGT. V lost 7 bases and J lost 5, with 14 bases in between. This CDR3 has 14 residues. The CDR3 DNA reads as TGTGCCAGCAAACCGGACAGCCGAAATGAAAAACTGTTTTTT. Residues: CASKPDSRNEKLFF.

This clonotype has more than one count but fewer than ten. The chain is built from TRBV7-2 and TRBJ1-5; a possible D gene is TRBD1 (5 bases). This CDR3 region has 15 residues. The germline V gene has CDR1 SGHTA and CDR2 FQGNSA. Trimming removed 5 bases from V and 0 bases from J, with 11 bases in between. The DNA for the CDR3 is TGTGCCAGCAGCCCGCAGGGTAATAGCAATCAGCCCCAGCATTTT. It translates to CASSPQGNSNQPQHF.

This clonotype was seen more than once but under ten times. The J gene is TRBJ1-6, the V gene TRBV19; D may be TRBD1 (5 bases). V shed 3 bases and J shed 6 bases, with 12 bases lying between them. The CDR3 length is 15 residues. Germline V gene data show CDR1 as LNHDA and CDR2 as SQIVND (reference sequence). CDR3 DNA: TGTGCCAGTAGTATCGCGACAGCGGCTAATTCACCCCTCCACTTT. It specifies CASSIATAANSPLHF.

In this sample, this clonotype turned up a few times. This sequence joins TRBV14 and TRBJ2-2, with 7 bases aligning to TRBD1. Trimming at V came to 5 bases and at J to 4 bases, leaving 4 bases not matched to a gene. The CDR3 sequence is 14 residues long. Per germline, CDR1 SGHDN and CDR2 FVKESK. The CDR3 reads CASSEQGITGELFF. CDR3 DNA: TGTGCCAGCAGCGAACAGGGGATCACCGGGGAGCTGTTTTTT. Based on the CDR3 plus reference TRBV14 and TRBJ2-2, the full variable domain is EAGVTQFPSHSVIEKGQTVTLRCDPISGHDNLYWYRRVMGKEIKFLLHFVKESKQDESGMPNNRFLAERTGGTYSTLKVQPAELEDSGVYFCASSEQGITGELFFGEGSRLTVL.

V is TRBV6-2 or TRBV6-3 and J is TRBJ2-3, with a possible D match to TRBD2 (5 bases). In germline, CDR1 is MNHEY, CDR2 SVGEGT. The CDR3 length is 12 residues. Between the trimmed V and J ends, which lost 6 bases and 2 bases, there was a span of 6 bases. CDR3 amino acids: CASRRATDTQYF. The CDR3 DNA follows: TGTGCCAGCAGGCGGGCCACAGATACGCAGTATTTT.

The V gene is TRBV9, the J gene TRBJ2-2; TRBD2 is a possible D gene (6 bases). This CDR3 contains 15 residues. The V end was cut by 0 bases, the J end by 5 bases, with 11 bases between. Germline V gene lookup returns CDR1 SGDLS and CDR2 YYNGEE. The CDR3 loop reads CASSVDGLPTGELFF. The CDR3 bases are TGTGCCAGCAGCGTAGATGGACTACCTACCGGGGAGCTGTTTTTT.

This clonotype was detected a few times. The V gene is TRBV5-1, the J gene TRBJ1-2; 9 nucleotides line up with TRBD1. Trimming cost V 1 base and J 0 bases; bases outside gene matches: 4. The CDR3 has 16 amino acids. Germline lookup yields CDR1 SGHRS and CDR2 YFSETQ. The CDR3 sequence: CASSLSQGAPNYGYTF. Here the CDR3 DNA reads TGCGCCAGCAGCTTGTCACAGGGGGCCCCTAACTATGGCTACACCTTC.

This chain links TRBV20-1 with TRBJ1-1, with D uncertain. The ends were cut back, 4 bases at V and 4 bases at J, with 13 bases in the middle. CDR1 is DFQATT, CDR2 SNEGSKA, per germline (reference sequence). This CDR3 region has 13 residues. The CDR3 coding sequence is TGCAGTGCTATTGAGCGTAGGGTCACTGAAGCTTTCTTT. It codes for CSAIERRVTEAFF.

The chain recombines TRBV5-4 with TRBJ2-1, with D possibly being TRBD2 (6 bases). Germline V gene data show CDR1 as SGHNT and CDR2 as YYREEE (reference sequence). The V gene lost 0 bases and the J gene lost 4 bases, with 14 bases spanning the gap. The CDR3 has 16 amino acids. This CDR3 reads CASSLAGAGSYNEQFF. The DNA of the CDR3 is TGTGCCAGCAGCTTGGCCGGGGCGGGATCATACAATGAGCAGTTCTTC.

This clonotype was counted only a few times. V and J are TRBV7-9 and TRBJ1-5, with a weak D call TRBD1 (6 bases). The V end was cut by 5 bases, the J end by 6 bases, with 14 bases between. Germline CDR1 and CDR2: SEHNR and FQNEAQ (reference sequence). The CDR3 is made up of 14 amino acids. The CDR3 reads CASSLTGSGQPQHF. The CDR3 region has the DNA TGTGCCAGCAGCCTTACAGGGTCAGGTCAGCCCCAGCATTTT.

This sequence joins TRBV3-1 and TRBJ2-5; the match to TRBD1 covers 7 bases. Germline CDR1 LGHDT, CDR2 YNNKEL (reference sequence). The CDR3 sequence is 13 residues long. The trim removed 5 bases at V and 7 bases at J, leaving 7 bases unmatched. The CDR3, as DNA: TGTGCCAGCAGCTACGGGACAGCGGTGACCCAGTACTTC. Its protein product is CASSYGTAVTQYF.

J is TRBJ1-4 and V is TRBV5-6, with D unresolved. Germline-derived CDR1 and CDR2 are SGHDT and YYEEEE. Trimming shortened V by 4 bases and J by 4 bases, and 11 bases separated the two germline ends. This CDR3 has 14 amino acids. The chain's CDR3 is CASSPRGLNEKLFF. The DNA of the CDR3 is TGTGCCAGCAGCCCCAGAGGGCTTAATGAAAAACTGTTTTTT. Looking up the rest from reference TRBV5-6 and TRBJ1-4 gives the full variable domain: DAGVTQSPTHLIKTRGQQVTLRCSPKSGHDTVSWYQQALGQGPQFIFQYYEEEERQRGNFPDRFSGHQFPNYSSELNVNALLLGDSALYLCASSPRGLNEKLFFGSGTQLSVL.

The rearrangement uses TRBV6-1 and TRBJ1-2; D is unresolved. This CDR3 has 13 amino acids. Looked up from germline, CDR1 is MNHNS and CDR2 is SASEGT. Deletions cut 7 bases from V and 1 base from J, with 10 bases between. The CDR3 reads CASTKTYNYGYTF. In nucleotides, the CDR3 is TGTGCCAGCACCAAAACATATAACTATGGCTACACCTTC.

This clonotype was counted only a few times. The rearrangement joins TRBV2 to TRBJ2-1; perhaps D is TRBD1 or TRBD2 (5 bases each). This CDR3 has 15 residues. Looked up from germline, CDR1 is SNHLY and CDR2 is FYNNEI. With 7 bases removed from V and 7 bases from J, the gap between germline ends came to 20 bases. CDR3 amino acids: CASNNPGTVQNEQFF. The CDR3 DNA sequence: TGTGCCAGCAATAACCCCGGGACGGTCCAGAATGAGCAGTTCTTC.

This clonotype was found many times. J is TRBJ2-1 and V is TRBV12-3 or TRBV12-4; D is ambiguous. The CDR3 has 13 amino acids. Between the trimmed V and J ends, which lost 6 bases and 13 bases, there was a span of 19 bases. The CDR3 DNA reads TGTGCCAGCAGGCGCGCCGACCGCAATGGACAGTTCTTC. Translation: CASRRADRNGQFF.

This clonotype was observed a handful of times. The chain carries TRBV6-1 and TRBJ2-3; D is possibly TRBD1 or TRBD2 (5 bases each). Germline CDR1 reads MNHNS; CDR2 reads SASEGT. Trimming took 5 bases from V and 2 from J, leaving 11 bases between them. This CDR3 is 14 amino acids long. CDR3 residues: CASSRDGHTDTQYF. The CDR3 coding sequence is TGTGCCAGCAGTAGGGACGGCCACACAGATACGCAGTATTTT.